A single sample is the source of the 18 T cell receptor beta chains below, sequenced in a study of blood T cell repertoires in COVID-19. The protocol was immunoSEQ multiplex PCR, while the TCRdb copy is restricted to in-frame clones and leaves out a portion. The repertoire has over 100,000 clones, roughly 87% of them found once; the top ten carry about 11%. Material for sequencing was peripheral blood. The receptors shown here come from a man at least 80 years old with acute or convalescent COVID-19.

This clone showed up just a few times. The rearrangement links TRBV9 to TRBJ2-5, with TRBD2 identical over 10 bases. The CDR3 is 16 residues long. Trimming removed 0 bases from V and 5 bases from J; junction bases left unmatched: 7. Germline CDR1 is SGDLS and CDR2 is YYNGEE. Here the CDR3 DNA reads TGTGCCAGCAGCGTAGGACTAGCGGGCCGTCATGAGACCCAGTACTTC. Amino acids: CASSVGLAGRHETQYF. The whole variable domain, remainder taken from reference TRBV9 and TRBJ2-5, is DSGVTQTPKHLITATGQRVTLRCSPRSGDLSVYWYQQSLDQGLQFLIQYYNGEERAKGNILERFSAQQFPDLHSELNLSSLELGDSALYFCASSVGLAGRHETQYFGPGTRLLVL.

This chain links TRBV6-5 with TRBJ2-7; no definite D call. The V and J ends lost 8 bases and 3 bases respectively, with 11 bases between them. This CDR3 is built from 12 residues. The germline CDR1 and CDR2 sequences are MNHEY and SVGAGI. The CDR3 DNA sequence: TGTGCCAGCGACCCAGGCCACTACGAGCAGTACTTC. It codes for CASDPGHYEQYF.

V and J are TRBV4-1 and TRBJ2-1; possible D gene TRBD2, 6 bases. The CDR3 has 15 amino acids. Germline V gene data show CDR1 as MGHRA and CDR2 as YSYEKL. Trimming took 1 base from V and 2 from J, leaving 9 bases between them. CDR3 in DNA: TGCGCCAGCAGCCAAGTTAGCGGAGCCTACAATGAGCAGTTCTTC. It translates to CASSQVSGAYNEQFF.

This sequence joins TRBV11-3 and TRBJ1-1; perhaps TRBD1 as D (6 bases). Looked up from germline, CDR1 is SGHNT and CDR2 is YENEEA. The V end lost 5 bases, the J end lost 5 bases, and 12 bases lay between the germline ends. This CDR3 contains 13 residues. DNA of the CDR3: TGTGCCAGCAGCAAACAGGGATGGACTGAAGCTTTCTTT. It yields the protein CASSKQGWTEAFF. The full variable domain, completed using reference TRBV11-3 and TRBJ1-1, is EAGVVQSPRYKIIEKKQPVAFWCNPISGHNTLYWYLQNLGQGPELLIRYENEEAVDDSQLPKDRFSAERLKGVDSTLKIQPAELGDSAVYLCASSKQGWTEAFFGQGTRLTVV.

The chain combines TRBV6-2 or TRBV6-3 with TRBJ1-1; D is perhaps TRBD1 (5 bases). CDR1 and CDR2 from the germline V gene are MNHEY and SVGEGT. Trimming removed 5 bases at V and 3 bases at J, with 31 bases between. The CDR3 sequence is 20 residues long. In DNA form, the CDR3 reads TGTGCCAGCAGTAGACACAGGCCTTCAATATTTCAGCGCCGGGACACTGAAGCTTTCTTT. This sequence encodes CASSRHRPSIFQRRDTEAFF.

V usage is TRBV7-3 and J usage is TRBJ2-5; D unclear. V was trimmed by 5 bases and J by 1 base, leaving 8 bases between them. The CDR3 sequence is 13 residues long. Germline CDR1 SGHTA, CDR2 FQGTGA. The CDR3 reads CASSVEPQETQYF. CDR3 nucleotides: TGTGCCAGCAGCGTGGAGCCCCAAGAGACCCAGTACTTC.

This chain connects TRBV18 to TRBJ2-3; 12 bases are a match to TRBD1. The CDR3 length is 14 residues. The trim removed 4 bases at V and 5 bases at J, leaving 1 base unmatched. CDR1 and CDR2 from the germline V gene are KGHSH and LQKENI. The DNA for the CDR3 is TGTGCCAGCTCACGGGACAGGGGGCAAGATACGCAGTATTTT. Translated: CASSRDRGQDTQYF.

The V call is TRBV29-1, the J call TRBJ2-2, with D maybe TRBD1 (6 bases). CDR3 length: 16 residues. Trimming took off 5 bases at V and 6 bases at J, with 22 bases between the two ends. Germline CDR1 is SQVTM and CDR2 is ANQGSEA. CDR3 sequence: CSVTNDRSLGAGELFF. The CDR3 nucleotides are TGCAGCGTTACCAATGACAGGAGCCTAGGAGCCGGGGAGCTGTTTTTT.

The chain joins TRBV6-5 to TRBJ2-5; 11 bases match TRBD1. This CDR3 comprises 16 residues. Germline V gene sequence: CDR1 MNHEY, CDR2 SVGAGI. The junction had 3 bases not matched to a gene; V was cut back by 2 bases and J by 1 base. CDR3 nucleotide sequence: TGTGCCAGCAGTTACACAGGGACAGGGGGCCAAGAGACCCAGTACTTC. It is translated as CASSYTGTGGQETQYF.

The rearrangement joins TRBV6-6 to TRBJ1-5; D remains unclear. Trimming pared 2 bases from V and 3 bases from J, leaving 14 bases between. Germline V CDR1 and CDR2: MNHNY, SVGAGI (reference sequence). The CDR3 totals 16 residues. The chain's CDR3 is CASSYLAPKNNQPQHF. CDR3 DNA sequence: TGTGCCAGCAGTTACCTGGCTCCCAAAAACAATCAGCCCCAGCATTTT.

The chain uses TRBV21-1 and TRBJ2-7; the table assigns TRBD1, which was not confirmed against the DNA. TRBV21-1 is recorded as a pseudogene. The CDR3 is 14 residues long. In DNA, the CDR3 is TGTGCCAGCAGCCTACAGGGGGCGGGCTACGAGCAGTACTTC. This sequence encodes CASSLQGAGYEQYF.

The CDR3 DNA follows: TGTGCCAGCAGCCCTGGTGGGCAGGGGGAGAATTCACCCCTCCACTTT. Translation: CASSPGGQGENSPLHF. V usage is TRBV5-6 and J usage is TRBJ1-6; TRBD1 matches 7 bases. CDR3 size: 16 residues. J gave up 7 bases and V 4 bases, and 11 bases lay outside the gene matches. Germline V gene data show CDR1 as SGHDT and CDR2 as YYEEEE.

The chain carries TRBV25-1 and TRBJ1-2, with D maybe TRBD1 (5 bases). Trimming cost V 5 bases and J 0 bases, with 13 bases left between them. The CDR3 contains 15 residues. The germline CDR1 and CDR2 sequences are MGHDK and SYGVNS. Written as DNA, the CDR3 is TGTGCCAGCAGTCACAGGAGACAAGCTAACTATGGCTACACCTTC. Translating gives CASSHRRQANYGYTF.

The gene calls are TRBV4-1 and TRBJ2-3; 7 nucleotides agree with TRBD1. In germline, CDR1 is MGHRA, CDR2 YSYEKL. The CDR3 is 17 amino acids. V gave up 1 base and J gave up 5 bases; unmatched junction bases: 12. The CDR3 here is CASSQGPTRGLQDTQYF. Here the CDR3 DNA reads TGCGCCAGCAGCCAAGGACCGACCAGGGGGTTACAAGATACGCAGTATTTT.

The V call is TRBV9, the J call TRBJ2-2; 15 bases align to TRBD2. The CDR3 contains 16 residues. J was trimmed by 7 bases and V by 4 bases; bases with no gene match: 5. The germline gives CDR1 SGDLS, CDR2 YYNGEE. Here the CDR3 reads CASSTGLAGGIGELFF. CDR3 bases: TGTGCCAGCAGCACGGGACTAGCGGGGGGTATCGGGGAGCTGTTTTTT.

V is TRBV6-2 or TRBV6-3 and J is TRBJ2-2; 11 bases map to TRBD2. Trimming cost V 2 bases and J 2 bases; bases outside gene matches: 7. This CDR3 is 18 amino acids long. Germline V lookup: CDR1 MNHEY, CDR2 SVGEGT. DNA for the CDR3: TGTGCCAGCAGTTACAGGCTAGCGGGAGGACCAAACACCGGGGAGCTGTTTTTT. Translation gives CASSYRLAGGPNTGELFF.

The CDR3 reads CASSFSDRKGNEQFF. DNA for the CDR3: TGTGCCAGTAGTTTCTCCGACAGGAAAGGCAATGAGCAGTTCTTC. The chain combines TRBV19 with TRBJ2-1; D is possibly TRBD1 (6 bases). Germline values: CDR1 LNHDA, CDR2 SQIVND (reference sequence). V was shortened by 5 bases and J by 6 bases, with 17 bases between the two germline ends. This CDR3 spans 15 amino acids. Filled out from reference TRBV19 and TRBJ2-1, the complete variable domain reads DGGITQSPKYLFRKEGQNVTLSCEQNLNHDAMYWYRQDPGQGLRLIYYSQIVNDFQKGDIAEGYSVSREKKESFPLTVTSAQKNPTAFYLCASSFSDRKGNEQFFGPGTRLTVL.

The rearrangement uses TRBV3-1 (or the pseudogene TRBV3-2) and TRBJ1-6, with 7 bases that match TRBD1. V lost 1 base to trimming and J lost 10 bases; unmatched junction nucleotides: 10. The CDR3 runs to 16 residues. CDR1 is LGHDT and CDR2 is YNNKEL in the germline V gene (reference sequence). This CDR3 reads CASSQGRGQIKSPLHF. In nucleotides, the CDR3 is TGTGCCAGCAGCCAAGGCAGGGGACAGATCAAATCACCCCTCCACTTT.